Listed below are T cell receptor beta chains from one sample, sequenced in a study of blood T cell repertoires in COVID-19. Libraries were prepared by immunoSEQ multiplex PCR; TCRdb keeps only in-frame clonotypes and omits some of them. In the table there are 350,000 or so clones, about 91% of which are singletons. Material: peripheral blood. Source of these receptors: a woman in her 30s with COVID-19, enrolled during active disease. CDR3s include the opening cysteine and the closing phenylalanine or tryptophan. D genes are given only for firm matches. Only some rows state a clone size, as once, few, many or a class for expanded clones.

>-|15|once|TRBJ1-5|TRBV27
TGTGCCAGCAGTTTATCCCCCCTGAGTAGTCAGCCCCAGCATTTT
CASSLSPLSSQPQHF
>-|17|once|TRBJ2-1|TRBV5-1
TGCGCCAGCAGCTTGGCCAGGGTACCTAGCTCCTACAATGAGCAGTTCTTC
CASSLARVPSSYNEQFF
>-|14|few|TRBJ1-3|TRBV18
TGTGCCAGCTCACCTCCGGGACAATCAAACACCATATATTTT
CASSPPGQSNTIYF
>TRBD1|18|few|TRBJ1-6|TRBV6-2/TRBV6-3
TGTGCCAGCAGTTCCGCCAGGGGGCAAGAACAGCTTAATTCACCCCTCCACTTT
CASSSARGQEQLNSPLHF
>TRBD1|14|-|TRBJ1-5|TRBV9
TGTGCCAGCAGCGCGGACAGGGGTAGTCAGCCCCAGCATTTT
CASSADRGSQPQHF
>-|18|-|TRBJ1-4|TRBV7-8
TGTGCCAGCAGCTTAGTAGCCGGGGTCGGGGACGGGGGTGAAAAACTGTTTTTT
CASSLVAGVGDGGEKLFF
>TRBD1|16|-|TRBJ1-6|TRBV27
TGTGCCAGCAGTTTAGGACAGGGGGCTCGGAATTCACCCCTCCACTTT
CASSLGQGARNSPLHF
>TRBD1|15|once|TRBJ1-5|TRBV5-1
TGCGCCAGCAGCGCCGGGGACAGCGTAGGACAGCCCCAGCATTTT
CASSAGDSVGQPQHF
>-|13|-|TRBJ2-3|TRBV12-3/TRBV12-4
TGTGCCAGCACTAGGGCTAGCGAGTCGGCGCAGTATTTT
CASTRASESAQYF
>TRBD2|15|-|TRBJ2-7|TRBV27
TGTGCCAGCAGTCCCCGGACTAGCAGGGAGTACGAGCAGTACTTC
CASSPRTSREYEQYF
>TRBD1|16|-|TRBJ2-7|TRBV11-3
TGTGCCAGCAGCTTAGGAGGGGCAGGGGGTAAATACGAGCAGTACTTC
CASSLGGAGGKYEQYF
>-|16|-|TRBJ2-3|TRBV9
TGTGCCAGCAGCGTGGGAGGCGGGGGCCTCACAGATACGCAGTATTTT
CASSVGGGGLTDTQYF
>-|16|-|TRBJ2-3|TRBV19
TGTGCCAGTAGTATCAGCCCATTACCACAGCCAGATACGCAGTATTTT
CASSISPLPQPDTQYF
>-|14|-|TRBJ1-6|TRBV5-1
TGCGCCAGCAGCTTGGAGAAGGGGATCTCACCCCTCCACTTT
CASSLEKGISPLHF
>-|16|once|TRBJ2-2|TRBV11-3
TGTGCCAGCAGCCCCCTGGACAGAGAAGTTGCCGGGGAGCTGTTTTTT
CASSPLDREVAGELFF
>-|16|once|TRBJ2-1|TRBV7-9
TGTGCCAGCGGCCTGATAGAGGGGACTCGGGGGAATGAGCAGTTCTTC
CASGLIEGTRGNEQFF
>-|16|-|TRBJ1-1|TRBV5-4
TGTGCCAGCAGCTTGGGGCATCGGGGGTTGAACACTGAAGCTTTCTTT
CASSLGHRGLNTEAFF
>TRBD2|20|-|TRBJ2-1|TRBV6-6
TGTGCCAGCAGCCGACTACCCCCACTCGGGACTAGCGGGGGGAGGAATGAGCAGTTCTTC
CASSRLPPLGTSGGRNEQFF
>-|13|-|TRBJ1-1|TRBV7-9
TGTGCCAGCAGCCCGGGGTACCCAACTGAAGCTTTCTTT
CASSPGYPTEAFF
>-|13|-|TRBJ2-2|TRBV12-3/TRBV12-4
TGTGCCAGCAGTTTACTGGCGGGCGGGGAGCTGTTTTTT
CASSLLAGGELFF
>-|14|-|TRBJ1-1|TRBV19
TGTGCCAGTAGTATTTACATCATGAACACTGAAGCTTTCTTT
CASSIYIMNTEAFF
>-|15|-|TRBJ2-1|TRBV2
TGTGCCAGCACTTTTCGGGGGGCGAGAGTCAATGAGCAGTTCTTC
CASTFRGARVNEQFF
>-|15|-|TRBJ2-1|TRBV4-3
TGCGCCAGCAGCCATACGGACAGAGACTACAATGAGCAGTTCTTC
CASSHTDRDYNEQFF
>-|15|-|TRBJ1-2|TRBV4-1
TGCGCCAGCAACCTCAATCTGCTTGGGGGGGAGGGCTACACCTTC
CASNLNLLGGEGYTF
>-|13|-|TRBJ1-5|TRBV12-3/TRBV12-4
TGTGCCAGCAGTTTAAGGGGCCTTCAGCCCCAGCATTTT
CASSLRGLQPQHF
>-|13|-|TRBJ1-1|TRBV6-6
TGTGCCAGCAGTTACTCTGCAGGGGTAAGAGCTTTCTTT
CASSYSAGVRAFF
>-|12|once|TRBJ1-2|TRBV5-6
TGTGCCAGCAGCTTTGGGCAGTATGGCTACACCTTC
CASSFGQYGYTF
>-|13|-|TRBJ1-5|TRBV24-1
TGTGCCACCAGTGCTCCGGGAAATCAGCCCCAGCATTTT
CATSAPGNQPQHF
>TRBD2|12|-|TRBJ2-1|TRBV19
TGTGCCAGTAGTACAAAGCGGGGCGAGCAGTTCTTC
CASSTKRGEQFF
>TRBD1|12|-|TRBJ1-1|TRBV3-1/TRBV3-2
TGTGCCAGCAGCTCCAGGGGGCTCGAAGCTTTCTTT
CASSSRGLEAFF
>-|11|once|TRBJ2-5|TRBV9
TGTGCCAGCAGTAGAGAAGAGACCCAGTACTTC
CASSREETQYF
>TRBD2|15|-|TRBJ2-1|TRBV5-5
TGTGCCAGCAGCTTAGTACTAGCGGTTTACAATGAGCAGTTCTTC
CASSLVLAVYNEQFF
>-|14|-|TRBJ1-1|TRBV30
TGTGCCTGGAGCGGTATCAGGGGCGGCACTGAAGCTTTCTTT
CAWSGIRGGTEAFF
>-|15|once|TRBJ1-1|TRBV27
TGTGCCAGCAGTTTTGGCTCCGACACAAACACTGAAGCTTTCTTT
CASSFGSDTNTEAFF
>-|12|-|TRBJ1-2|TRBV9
TGTGCCAGCAGCGTAGACCTCGGTGGCTACACCTTC
CASSVDLGGYTF
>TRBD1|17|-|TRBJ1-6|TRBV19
TGTGCCAGTAGTCGGGTACAGGGGGCCAGGGGGAATTCACCCCTCCACTTT
CASSRVQGARGNSPLHF
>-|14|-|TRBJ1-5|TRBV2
TGTGCCAGCAGTGACGGGAGGAAGAGTCAGCCCCAGCATTTT
CASSDGRKSQPQHF
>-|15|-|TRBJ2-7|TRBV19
TGTGCCAGTAGTAGAACAGGCTCCTACTCCTACGAGCAGTACTTC
CASSRTGSYSYEQYF
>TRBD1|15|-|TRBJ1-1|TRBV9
TGTGCCAGCAGCTCCCTCCAGGGGGTCAACACTGAAGCTTTCTTT
CASSSLQGVNTEAFF
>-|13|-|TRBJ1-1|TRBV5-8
TGTGCCAGCAGCTTGGTATTGGGCAGGGAAGCTTTCTTT
CASSLVLGREAFF
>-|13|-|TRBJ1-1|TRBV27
TGTGCCAGCAGCCCACAACCGAACACTGAAGCTTTCTTT
CASSPQPNTEAFF
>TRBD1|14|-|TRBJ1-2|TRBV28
TGTGCCAGCAGTTTGCGGACAGGGGGCATAGGCTACACCTTC
CASSLRTGGIGYTF
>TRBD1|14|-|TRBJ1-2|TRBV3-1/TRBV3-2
TGTGCCAGCAGCACCCGACAGGGAGACTATGGCTACACCTTC
CASSTRQGDYGYTF
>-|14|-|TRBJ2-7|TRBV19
TGTGCCAGTAGTACAGACAGGTTCTCCTACGAGCAGTACTTC
CASSTDRFSYEQYF
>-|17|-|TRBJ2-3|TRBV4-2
TGTGCCAGCAGCCAAGATTTATGGGGGACTAGCACAGATACGCAGTATTTT
CASSQDLWGTSTDTQYF
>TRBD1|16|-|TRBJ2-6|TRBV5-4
TGTGCCACTCGGACAGGGGGCGCGAGAGGGGCCAACGTCCTGACTTTC
CATRTGGARGANVLTF
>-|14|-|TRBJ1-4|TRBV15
TGTGCCACCAGCAGATCAGGGTCGTCTGAAAAACTGTTTTTT
CATSRSGSSEKLFF
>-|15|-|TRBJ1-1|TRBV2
TGTGCCAGCAGTCCACAACAGGTTTTAAACACTGAAGCTTTCTTT
CASSPQQVLNTEAFF
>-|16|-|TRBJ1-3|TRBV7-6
TGTGCCAGCAGCTTAGGAGGGGGAACCTCTGGAAACACCATATATTTT
CASSLGGGTSGNTIYF
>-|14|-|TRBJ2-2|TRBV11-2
TGTGCCAGCAGCCGGCGACAGAACACCGGGGAGCTGTTTTTT
CASSRRQNTGELFF
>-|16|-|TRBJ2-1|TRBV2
TGTGCCAGCAGTGAAGCGCGGCGCTTTAACTACAATGAGCAGTTCTTC
CASSEARRFNYNEQFF